This passage covers 27 T cell receptor beta chains from one sample sequenced in a study of blood T cell repertoires in COVID-19. Sequenced by immunoSEQ multiplex PCR; TCRdb stores in-frame clones only, minus some. The sample has about 45,000 clones; about 90% are singletons. The sample was peripheral blood. The receptors stem from a woman at least 80 years old with active COVID-19.

This sequence joins TRBV15 and TRBJ2-7; the match to TRBD1 covers 10 bases. This CDR3 is built from 19 residues. Trimming cost V 0 bases and J 0 bases; bases outside gene matches: 11. CDR1 and CDR2 (germline): LNHNV, YYDKDF (reference sequence). The CDR3 region has the DNA TGTGCCACCAGCAGAGACCTTCCCGGGACAGGGGCTCCCTCCTACGAGCAGTACTTC. As protein: CATSRDLPGTGAPSYEQYF.

The V call is TRBV2, the J call TRBJ1-2, with a weak D call TRBD1 (5 bases). The CDR3 consists of 15 residues. The germline gives CDR1 SNHLY, CDR2 FYNNEI. V lost 8 bases, J lost 0 bases, and 16 bases lay in between. The CDR3 here is CASGARQSANYGYTF. The CDR3 nucleotides read TGTGCCAGCGGGGCTCGACAGAGCGCTAACTATGGCTACACCTTC.

In its sample, this clone was seen once. This sequence joins TRBV30 and TRBJ1-6; D gene unclear. The CDR3 is made up of 13 amino acids. CDR1 is GTSNPN and CDR2 is SVGIG in the germline V gene (reference sequence). Trimming took off 1 base at V and 7 bases at J, with 8 bases between the two ends. In DNA, the CDR3 is TGTGCCTGGAGTGGCCAGGAAAATTCACCCCTCCACTTT. Amino acids: CAWSGQENSPLHF.

This clone came up once. The J gene is TRBJ1-6, the V gene TRBV7-9; D gene unclear. V was clipped by 5 bases and J by 5 bases, with 19 bases between them. The length of the CDR3 is 17 residues. CDR1 SEHNR and CDR2 FQNEAQ come from the germline V gene (reference sequence). DNA for the CDR3: TGTGCCAGCAGCACAGACCTGGCTTCGGCCGATAATTCACCCCTCCACTTT. The encoded protein is CASSTDLASADNSPLHF.

V is TRBV19 and J is TRBJ1-2; 7 positions match TRBD1. CDR1 is LNHDA, CDR2 SQIVND, per germline (reference sequence). This CDR3 is 18 amino acids long. V shed 5 bases, J shed 4 bases, and the junction held 19 bases outside the gene matches. The CDR3 DNA reads TGTGCCAGTAGTCCCGGGACAGTGAATTCCATATTTCGCTATGGCTACACCTTC. Translation: CASSPGTVNSIFRYGYTF.

This sequence joins TRBV10-3 and TRBJ1-2; 7 bases are a match to TRBD1. With 5 bases clipped from V and 7 bases from J, the junction kept 7 bases outside the gene matches. CDR1 is ENHRY and CDR2 is SYGVKD in the germline V gene. The CDR3 covers 13 residues. Here the CDR3 reads CAISTGAGGGYTF. The CDR3 DNA follows: TGTGCCATCAGTACAGGGGCTGGGGGTGGCTACACCTTC.

This clone showed up just a few times. This chain connects TRBV7-9 to TRBJ2-3, with TRBD2 matching 12 bases. The ends lost 10 bases at V and 0 bases at J; junction bases unmatched: 2. CDR1 is SEHNR, CDR2 FQNEAQ, per germline (reference sequence). The CDR3 covers 14 residues. The CDR3 loop is CATLAGGSTDTQYF. CDR3 DNA: TGTGCCACTCTAGCGGGGGGGAGCACAGATACGCAGTATTTT.

This clone ranks as medium-sized. The rearrangement joins TRBV6-5 to TRBJ1-6, with D tentatively TRBD1 (5 bases). V was pared by 0 bases and J by 9 bases, with 9 bases between. The CDR3 runs 14 residues. Germline V CDR1 and CDR2: MNHEY, SVGAGI. CDR3 amino acids: CASSYSRDGSPLHF. The CDR3 region has the DNA TGTGCCAGCAGTTACTCGCGGGACGGTTCACCCCTCCACTTT.

The chain is built from TRBV18 and TRBJ2-7, with D maybe TRBD1 (5 bases). CDR3 length equals 15 residues. In germline, CDR1 is KGHSH, CDR2 LQKENI. Trimming removed 8 bases from V and 0 bases from J, with 17 bases in between. The CDR3 coding sequence is TGTGCCAGCGATCCTCAGGGCCAGAGCTCCTACGAGCAGTACTTC. Protein product: CASDPQGQSSYEQYF.

The genes are TRBV7-8 and TRBJ2-3; the match to TRBD2 covers 9 bases. CDR1 is SGHVS and CDR2 is FQNEAQ in the germline V gene. The junction had 5 bases not matched to a gene; V was cut back by 1 base and J by 6 bases. The CDR3 runs 15 residues. CDR3 bases: TGTGCCAGCAGCTTAGGACTAGCGGTTCAGGATACGCAGTATTTT. Its protein product is CASSLGLAVQDTQYF.

The chain recombines TRBV7-9 with TRBJ1-1; perhaps TRBD1 as D (5 bases). The CDR3 runs to 14 residues. Germline V CDR1 and CDR2: SEHNR, FQNEAQ (reference sequence). The germline V and J ends were trimmed by 5 bases and 6 bases, with 16 bases remaining between them. CDR3 nucleotide sequence: TGTGCCAGCAGCACAGGCAACAGTGAAGCTGAAGCTTTCTTT. It specifies CASSTGNSEAEAFF.

The J gene is TRBJ1-2, the V gene TRBV6-5; TRBD1 aligns across 7 bases. Germline-derived CDR1 and CDR2 are MNHEY and SVGAGI. The CDR3 consists of 13 residues. Germline trimming cut 0 bases from V and 6 bases from J; bases unmatched to any gene: 1. The CDR3 coding sequence is TGTGCCAGCAGTTACTCGGGGACAGATGGCTACACCTTC. It is translated as CASSYSGTDGYTF.

The chain joins TRBV28 to TRBJ1-4, with TRBD1 as a possible D gene (6 bases). The V end lost 6 bases, the J end lost 5 bases, and 7 bases lay between the germline ends. CDR3 length: 12 amino acids. The germline gives CDR1 MDHEN, CDR2 SYDVKM. CDR3 region: CASSTGNEKLFF. The CDR3 coding sequence is TGTGCCAGCAGCACAGGGAATGAAAAACTGTTTTTT.

The chain employs TRBV19 and TRBJ1-1; D is perhaps TRBD1 (5 bases). CDR1 is LNHDA, CDR2 SQIVND, per germline (reference sequence). V was shortened by 3 bases and J by 4 bases, with 21 bases between the two germline ends. CDR3 length: 17 residues. The CDR3 spells CASSIRIAGPVPTEAFF. CDR3 DNA: TGTGCCAGTAGTATTCGGATCGCGGGGCCCGTTCCCACTGAAGCTTTCTTT.

The rearrangement links TRBV7-8 to TRBJ2-7, with 7 bases lining up with TRBD2. V lost 1 base and J lost 0; bases outside the gene matches: 3. This CDR3 is built from 15 residues. From germline, CDR1 is SGHVS and CDR2 FQNEAQ. For the CDR3, the DNA is TGTGCCAGCAGCTTAGGGCGGGGGAGCTCCTACGAGCAGTACTTC. Residues: CASSLGRGSSYEQYF.

The rearrangement uses TRBV18 and TRBJ1-2; 9 positions match TRBD1. The trim removed 3 bases at V and 5 bases at J, leaving 1 base unmatched. Per the germline V gene, CDR1 is KGHSH and CDR2 is LQKENI. CDR3 length: 13 amino acids. DNA of the CDR3: TGTGCCAGCTCACCGGGACAGGGATATGGCTACACCTTC. It is translated as CASSPGQGYGYTF.

The chain joins TRBV28 to TRBJ2-1; TRBD1 agrees at 8 bases. Unmatched junction bases numbered 20, after V lost 11 bases and J lost 8 bases. The CDR3 is 16 residues long. The germline CDR1 and CDR2 sequences are MDHEN and SYDVKM. CDR3 region: CASRQGRQGYFHEQFF. Written as DNA, the CDR3 is TGTGCCTCCCGACAGGGAAGACAGGGGTATTTCCATGAGCAGTTCTTC.

The chain recombines TRBV7-2 with TRBJ1-4; D possibly corresponds to TRBD1 (5 bases). This CDR3 region has 14 residues. V lost 5 bases and J lost 5, with 12 bases in between. The germline CDR1 and CDR2 sequences are SGHTA and FQGNSA. The CDR3, as DNA: TGTGCCAGCAGCCTTGCAGGGATAAATGAAAAACTGTTTTTT. Amino acid sequence: CASSLAGINEKLFF. Filled out from reference TRBV7-2 and TRBJ1-4, the complete variable domain reads GAGVSQSPSNKVTEKGKDVELRCDPISGHTALYWYRQSLGQGLEFLIYFQGNSAPDKSGLPSDRFSAERTGGSVSTLTIQRTQQEDSAVYLCASSLAGINEKLFFGSGTQLSVL.

The chain employs TRBV23-1 and TRBJ1-2, with a possible D match to TRBD1 (5 bases). TRBV23-1 is designated an ORF whose function remains uncertain. The ends were cut back, 7 bases at V and 9 bases at J, with 21 bases in the middle. This CDR3 is 14 amino acids long. CDR3 nucleotide sequence: TGCGCCAGCACTTCAAGGGGAAAGGGCTGGAGCTACACCTTC. Encoded protein: CASTSRGKGWSYTF.

This chain uses TRBV5-4 with TRBJ2-5; tentative D call: TRBD2 (5 bases). Germline V lookup: CDR1 SGHNT, CDR2 YYREEE (reference sequence). The V and J ends lost 0 bases and 5 bases respectively, with 8 bases between them. This CDR3 spans 13 amino acids. For the CDR3, the DNA is TGTGCCAGCAGCTTGGCGGGATGGGAGACCCAGTACTTC. Protein: CASSLAGWETQYF.

This clone was seen once. The DNA of the CDR3 is TGTGCCAGCAGCTCCGGACAGAGTCTTCACAATGAGCAGTTCTTC. It specifies CASSSGQSLHNEQFF. The J gene is TRBJ2-1, the V gene TRBV7-2; TRBD1 might be the D (6 bases). V lost 4 bases and J 5 bases, leaving 15 bases between the germline ends. The CDR3 length is 15 residues. Germline CDR1 and CDR2: SGHTA and FQGNSA. The whole variable domain, remainder taken from reference TRBV7-2 and TRBJ2-1, is GAGVSQSPSNKVTEKGKDVELRCDPISGHTALYWYRQSLGQGLEFLIYFQGNSAPDKSGLPSDRFSAERTGGSVSTLTIQRTQQEDSAVYLCASSSGQSLHNEQFFGPGTRLTVL.

The V gene is TRBV24-1, the J gene TRBJ2-1, with 9 positions matching TRBD2. The V segment lost 4 bases and the J segment 9 bases; nucleotides outside the gene matches: 9. From germline, CDR1 is KGHDR and CDR2 SFDVKD. CDR3 length equals 15 residues. CDR3 sequence reads: CATSDPRGGGGEQFF. The CDR3 DNA sequence: TGTGCCACCAGTGACCCGCGGGGGGGCGGAGGTGAGCAGTTCTTC.

The CDR3 DNA follows: TGTGCCAGCAGCTTAGGGGCTGGGGAGCAGGGGGGACCGCAAGAGACCCAGTACTTC. This codes for CASSLGAGEQGGPQETQYF. The J gene is TRBJ2-5, the V gene TRBV13, with D tentatively TRBD1 (7 bases). Germline V gene sequence: CDR1 PRHDT, CDR2 FYEKMQ (reference sequence). The CDR3 extends over 19 amino acids. V was trimmed by 0 bases and J by 2 bases, leaving 22 bases between them.

The chain employs TRBV25-1 and TRBJ1-2; D perhaps matches TRBD1 (6 bases). This CDR3 is 16 amino acids long. The germline gives CDR1 MGHDK, CDR2 SYGVNS. The V gene lost 2 bases and the J gene lost 8 bases, with 21 bases spanning the gap. Written as DNA, the CDR3 is TGTGCCAGCAGTGAAGCCGGACAGTTCCTCAGGAGGGGCTACACCTTC. As protein: CASSEAGQFLRRGYTF.

The gene calls are TRBV30 and TRBJ1-4; 7 positions agree with TRBD1. Germline V CDR1 and CDR2: GTSNPN, SVGIG (reference sequence). The CDR3 totals 14 residues. Losses at the gene ends were 0 bases for V and 5 bases for J; bases not matched to a gene: 3. The CDR3 reads CAWSVGTDNEKLFF. Here the CDR3 DNA reads TGTGCCTGGAGTGTCGGGACAGACAATGAAAAACTGTTTTTT.

The chain couples TRBV4-3 to TRBJ2-3, with D possibly being TRBD1 (6 bases). The germline V gene encodes CDR1 LGHNA and CDR2 YSLEER. CDR3 length: 16 amino acids. V was cut by 1 base and J by 5 bases, with 16 bases left in between. The CDR3 is CASSQGGGRVVDTQYF. The CDR3 DNA follows: TGCGCCAGCAGCCAAGGAGGGGGACGGGTAGTAGATACGCAGTATTTT.

V usage is TRBV27 and J usage is TRBJ2-1; perhaps TRBD1 as D (5 bases). The CDR3 covers 17 residues. Trimming shortened V by 6 bases and J by 4 bases, and 22 bases separated the two germline ends. Germline-derived CDR1 and CDR2 are MNHEY and SMNVEV (reference sequence). CDR3 bases: TGTGCCAGCAGCCCTAACGGTGGGGCAGGGTGGTACAATGAGCAGTTCTTC. Amino acids: CASSPNGGAGWYNEQFF.